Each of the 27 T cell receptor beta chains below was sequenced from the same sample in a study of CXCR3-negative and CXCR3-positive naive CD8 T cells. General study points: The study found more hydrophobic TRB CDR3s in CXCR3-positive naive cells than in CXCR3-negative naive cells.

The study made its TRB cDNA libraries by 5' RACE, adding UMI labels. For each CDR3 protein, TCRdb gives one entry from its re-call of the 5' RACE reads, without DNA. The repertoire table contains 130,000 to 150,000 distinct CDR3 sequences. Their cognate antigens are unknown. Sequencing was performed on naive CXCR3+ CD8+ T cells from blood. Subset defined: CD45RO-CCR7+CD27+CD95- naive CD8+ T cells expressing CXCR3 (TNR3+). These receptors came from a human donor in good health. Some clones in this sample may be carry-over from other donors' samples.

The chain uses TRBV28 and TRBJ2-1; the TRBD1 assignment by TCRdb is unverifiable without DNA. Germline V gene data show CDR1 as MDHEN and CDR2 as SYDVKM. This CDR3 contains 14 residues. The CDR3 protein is CASSHAGPHNEQFF. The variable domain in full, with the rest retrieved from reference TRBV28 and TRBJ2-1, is DVKVTQSSRYLVKRTGEKVFLECVQDMDHENMFWYRQDPGLGLRLIYFSYDVKMKEKGDIPEGYSVSREKKERFSLILESASTNQTSMYLCASSHAGPHNEQFFGPGTRLTVL.

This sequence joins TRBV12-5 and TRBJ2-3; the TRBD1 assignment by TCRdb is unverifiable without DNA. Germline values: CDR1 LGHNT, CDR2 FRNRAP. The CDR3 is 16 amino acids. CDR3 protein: CASGLPTGQASDTQYF.

The CDR3 sequence is CATSRDMAVQNYGYTF. The rearrangement uses TRBV15 and TRBJ1-2. The CDR3 is 16 residues long. Germline assignment: CDR1 LNHNV and CDR2 YYDKDF (reference sequence). The full variable domain, completed using reference TRBV15 and TRBJ1-2, is DAMVIQNPRYQVTQFGKPVTLSCSQTLNHNVMYWYQQKSSQAPKLLFHYYDKDFNNEADTPDNFQSRRPNTSFCFLDIRSPGLGDTAMYLCATSRDMAVQNYGYTFGSGTRLTVV.

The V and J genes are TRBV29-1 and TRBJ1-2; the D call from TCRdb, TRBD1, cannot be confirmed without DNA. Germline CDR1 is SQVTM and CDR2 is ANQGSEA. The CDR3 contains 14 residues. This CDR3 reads CSVERGIEEYGYTF.

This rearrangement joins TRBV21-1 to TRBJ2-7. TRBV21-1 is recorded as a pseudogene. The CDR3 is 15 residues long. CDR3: CASSKWSAGPYEQYF.

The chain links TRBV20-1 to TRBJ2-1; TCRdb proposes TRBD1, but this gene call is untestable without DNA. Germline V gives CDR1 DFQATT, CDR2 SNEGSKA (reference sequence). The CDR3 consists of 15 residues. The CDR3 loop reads CSASGQESSYNEQFF.

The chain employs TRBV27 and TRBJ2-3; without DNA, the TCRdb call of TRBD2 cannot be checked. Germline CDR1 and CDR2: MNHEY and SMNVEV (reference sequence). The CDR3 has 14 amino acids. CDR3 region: CASRRGISTDTQYF.

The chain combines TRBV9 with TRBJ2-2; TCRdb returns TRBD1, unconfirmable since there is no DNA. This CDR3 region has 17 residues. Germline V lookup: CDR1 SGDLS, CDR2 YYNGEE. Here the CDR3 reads CASSVFERQGWTGELFF.

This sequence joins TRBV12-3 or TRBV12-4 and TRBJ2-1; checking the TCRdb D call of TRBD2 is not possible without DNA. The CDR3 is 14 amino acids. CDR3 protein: CASSSAGTRDEQFF.

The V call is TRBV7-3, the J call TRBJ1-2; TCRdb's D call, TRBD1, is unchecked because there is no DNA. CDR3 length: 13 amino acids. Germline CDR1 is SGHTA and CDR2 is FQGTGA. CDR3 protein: CASSYDRERGYTF.

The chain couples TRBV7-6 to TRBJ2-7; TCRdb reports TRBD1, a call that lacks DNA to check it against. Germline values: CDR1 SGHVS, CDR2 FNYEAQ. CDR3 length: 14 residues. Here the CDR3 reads CASSFGQSSYEQYF.

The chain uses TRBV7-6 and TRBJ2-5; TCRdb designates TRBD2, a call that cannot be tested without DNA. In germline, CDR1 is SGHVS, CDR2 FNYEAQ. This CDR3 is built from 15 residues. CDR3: CASSLGASGKETQYF.

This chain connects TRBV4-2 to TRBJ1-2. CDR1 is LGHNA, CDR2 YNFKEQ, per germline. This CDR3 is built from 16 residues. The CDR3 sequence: CASSQGLLTDDYGYTF.

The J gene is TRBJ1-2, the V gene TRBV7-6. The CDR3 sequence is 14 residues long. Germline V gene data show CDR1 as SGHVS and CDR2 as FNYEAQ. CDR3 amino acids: CASSSLGGGNGYTF.

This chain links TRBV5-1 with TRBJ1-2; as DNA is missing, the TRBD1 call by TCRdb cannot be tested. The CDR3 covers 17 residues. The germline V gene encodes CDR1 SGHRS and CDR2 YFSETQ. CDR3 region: CASSLDRGQGARYGYTF. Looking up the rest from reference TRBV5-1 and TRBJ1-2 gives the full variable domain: KAGVTQTPRYLIKTRGQQVTLSCSPISGHRSVSWYQQTPGQGLQFLFEYFSETQRNKGNFPGRFSGRQFSNSRSEMNVSTLELGDSALYLCASSLDRGQGARYGYTFGSGTRLTVV.

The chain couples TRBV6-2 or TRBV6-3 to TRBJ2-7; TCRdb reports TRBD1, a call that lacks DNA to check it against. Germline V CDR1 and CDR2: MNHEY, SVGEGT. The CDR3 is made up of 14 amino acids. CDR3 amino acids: CASSTETETYEQYF.

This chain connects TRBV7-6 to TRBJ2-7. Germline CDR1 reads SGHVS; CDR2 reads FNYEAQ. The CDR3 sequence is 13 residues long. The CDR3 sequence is CASSLAAANEQYF. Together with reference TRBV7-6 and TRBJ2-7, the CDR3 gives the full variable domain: GAGVSQSPRYKVTKRGQDVALRCDPISGHVSLYWYRQALGQGPEFLTYFNYEAQQDKSGLPNDRFSAERPEGSISTLTIQRTEQRDSAMYRCASSLAAANEQYFGPGTRLTVT.

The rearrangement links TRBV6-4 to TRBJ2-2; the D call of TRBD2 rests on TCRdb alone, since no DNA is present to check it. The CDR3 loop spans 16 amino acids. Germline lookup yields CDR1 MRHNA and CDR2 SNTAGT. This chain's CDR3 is CASSDGTSGNTGELFF.

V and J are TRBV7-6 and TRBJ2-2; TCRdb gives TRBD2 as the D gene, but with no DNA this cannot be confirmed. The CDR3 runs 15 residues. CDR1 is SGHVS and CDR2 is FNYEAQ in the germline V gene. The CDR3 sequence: CASSPRLAVAGELFF.

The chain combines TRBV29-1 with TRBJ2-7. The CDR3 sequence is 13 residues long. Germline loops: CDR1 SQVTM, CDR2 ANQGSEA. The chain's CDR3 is CSAHLTDSYEQYF.

The CDR3 reads CASRGRTGLNTEAFF. This sequence joins TRBV6-5 and TRBJ1-1; absent DNA, TCRdb's TRBD1 call cannot be checked. Germline V gene data show CDR1 as MNHEY and CDR2 as SVGAGI. The CDR3 runs 15 residues.

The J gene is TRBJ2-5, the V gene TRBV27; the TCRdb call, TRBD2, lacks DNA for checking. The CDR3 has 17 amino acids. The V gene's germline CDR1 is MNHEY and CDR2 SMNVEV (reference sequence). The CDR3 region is CASSSLAGGAGQETQYF.

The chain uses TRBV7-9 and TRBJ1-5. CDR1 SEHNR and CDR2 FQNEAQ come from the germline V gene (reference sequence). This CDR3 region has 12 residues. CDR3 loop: CASSYWDSSQHF.

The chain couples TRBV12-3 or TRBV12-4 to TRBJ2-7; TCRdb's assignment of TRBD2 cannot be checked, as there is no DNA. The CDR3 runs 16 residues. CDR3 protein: CASSPLSPSGSHEQYF.

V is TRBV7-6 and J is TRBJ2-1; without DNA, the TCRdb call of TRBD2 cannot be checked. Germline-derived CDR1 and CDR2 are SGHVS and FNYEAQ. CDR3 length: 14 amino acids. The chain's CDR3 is CASSLTSGGGEQFF.

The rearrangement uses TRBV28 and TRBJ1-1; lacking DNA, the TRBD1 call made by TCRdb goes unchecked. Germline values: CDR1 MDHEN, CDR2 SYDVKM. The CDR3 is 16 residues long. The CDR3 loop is CASSSPRLGLNTEAFF. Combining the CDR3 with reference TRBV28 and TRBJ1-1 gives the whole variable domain DVKVTQSSRYLVKRTGEKVFLECVQDMDHENMFWYRQDPGLGLRLIYFSYDVKMKEKGDIPEGYSVSREKKERFSLILESASTNQTSMYLCASSSPRLGLNTEAFFGQGTRLTVV.

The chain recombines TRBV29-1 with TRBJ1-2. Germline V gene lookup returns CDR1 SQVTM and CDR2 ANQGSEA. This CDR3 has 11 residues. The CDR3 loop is CSVVSNYGYTF.